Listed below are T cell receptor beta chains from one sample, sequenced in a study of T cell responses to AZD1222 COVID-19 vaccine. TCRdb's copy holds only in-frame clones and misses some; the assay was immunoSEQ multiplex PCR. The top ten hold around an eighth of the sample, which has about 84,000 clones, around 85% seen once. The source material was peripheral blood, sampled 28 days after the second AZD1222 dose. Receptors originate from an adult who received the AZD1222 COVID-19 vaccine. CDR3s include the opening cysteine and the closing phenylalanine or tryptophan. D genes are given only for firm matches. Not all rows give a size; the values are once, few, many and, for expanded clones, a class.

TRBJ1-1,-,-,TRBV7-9,CASSRFGVGTEAFF,TGTGCCAGCAGCCGGTTCGGGGTGGGCACTGAAGCTTTCTTT
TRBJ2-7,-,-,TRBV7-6,CASSLGAGSSYEQYF,TGTGCCAGCAGCTTGGGGGCGGGGAGCTCCTACGAGCAGTACTTC
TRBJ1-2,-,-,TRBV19,CASRLAQGGNYGYTF,TGTGCCAGTAGGTTGGCACAGGGCGGGAACTATGGCTACACCTTC
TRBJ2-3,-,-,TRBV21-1,CARLLTGTNCGLPSTDTQYF,TGTGCCAGGTTACTAACCGGGACTAACTGTGGCCTTCCCTCCACAGATACGCAGTATTTT
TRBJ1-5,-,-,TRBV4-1,CASSQDAGVRQPQHF,TGCGCCAGCAGCCAAGATGCGGGGGTCAGGCAGCCCCAGCATTTT
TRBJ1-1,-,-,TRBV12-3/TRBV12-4,CASSSGKNTEAFF,TGTGCCAGCAGTTCAGGGAAGAACACTGAAGCTTTCTTT
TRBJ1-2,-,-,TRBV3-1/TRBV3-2,CASSQGSSRGGGYTF,TGTGCCAGCAGCCAAGGTAGCTCCCGGGGCGGCGGGTACACCTTC
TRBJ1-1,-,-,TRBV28,CASSLARGGAFF,TGTGCCAGCAGTTTGGCCCGAGGGGGAGCTTTCTTT
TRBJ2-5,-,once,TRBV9,CASSVEPWLETQYF,TGTGCCAGCAGCGTAGAACCTTGGCTGGAGACCCAGTACTTC
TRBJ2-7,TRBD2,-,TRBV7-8,CASSLTTSGYYEQYF,TGTGCCAGCAGCTTAACAACTAGCGGATACTACGAGCAGTACTTC
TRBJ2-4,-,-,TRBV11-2,CASSLGEVNIQYF,TGTGCCAGCAGCTTAGGAGAGGTCAACATTCAGTACTTC
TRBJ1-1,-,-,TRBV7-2,CASSLGGPMNTEAFF,TGTGCCAGCAGCTTAGGGGGACCGATGAACACTGAAGCTTTCTTT
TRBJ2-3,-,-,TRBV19,CASSLGYLDTQYF,TGTGCCAGTAGTCTGGGCTACTTGGATACGCAGTATTTT
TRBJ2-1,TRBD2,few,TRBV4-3,CASSQAYLSGRANEQFF,TGCGCCAGCAGCCAAGCCTACCTAAGCGGGAGGGCCAATGAGCAGTTCTTC
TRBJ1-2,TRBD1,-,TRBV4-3,CASSGGSGQAVSYTF,TGCGCCAGCAGCGGGGGGTCGGGACAGGCTGTGAGCTACACCTTC
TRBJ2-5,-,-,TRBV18,CASSPPDGTYQETQYF,TGTGCCAGCTCACCACCGGACGGGACCTACCAAGAGACCCAGTACTTC
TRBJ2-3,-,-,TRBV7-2,CASTAPTLQRTDTQYF,TGTGCCAGCACCGCACCGACCCTCCAACGCACAGATACGCAGTATTTT
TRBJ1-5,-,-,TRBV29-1,CSVSTQQGDQPQHF,TGCAGCGTCTCAACCCAACAGGGAGATCAGCCCCAGCATTTT
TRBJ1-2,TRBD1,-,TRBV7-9,CASSSPQGAKGYTF,TGTGCCAGCAGCTCGCCACAGGGGGCGAAGGGCTACACCTTC
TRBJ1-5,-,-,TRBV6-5,CASSSGPSYSNQPQHF,TGTGCCAGCAGTTCAGGACCGAGCTATAGCAATCAGCCCCAGCATTTT
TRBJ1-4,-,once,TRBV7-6,CASSINEKLFF,TGTGCCAGCAGCATTAATGAAAAACTGTTTTTT
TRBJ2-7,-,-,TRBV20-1,CSAREEQYF,TGCAGTGCTAGGGAGGAGCAGTACTTC
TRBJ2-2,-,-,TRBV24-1,CATSDLRPGKNTGELFF,TGTGCCACCAGTGATTTGCGGCCCGGAAAGAACACCGGGGAGCTGTTTTTT
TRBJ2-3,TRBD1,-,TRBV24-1,CATSDNRGRRTDTQYF,TGTGCCACCAGTGATAACAGGGGGCGGAGGACAGATACGCAGTATTTT
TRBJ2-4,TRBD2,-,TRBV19,CASSIDLRLAGSIQYF,TGTGCCAGTAGTATAGATCTCCGGCTAGCGGGGAGCATTCAGTACTTC
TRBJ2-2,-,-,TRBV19,CAREGAHGELFF,TGTGCCAGGGAGGGGGCGCACGGGGAGCTGTTTTTT
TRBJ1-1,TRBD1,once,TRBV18,CASSPRTGSSEAFF,TGTGCCAGCTCACCAAGGACAGGGTCATCCGAAGCTTTCTTT
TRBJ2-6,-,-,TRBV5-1,CASRRDGLHGANVLTF,TGCGCCAGTCGCCGGGACGGATTGCATGGGGCCAACGTCCTGACTTTC
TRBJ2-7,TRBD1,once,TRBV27,CASQIGTGVNEQYF,TGTGCCAGCCAAATCGGGACAGGGGTAAACGAGCAGTACTTC
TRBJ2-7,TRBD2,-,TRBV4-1,CASSQGPSGGRSVRYEQYF,TGCGCCAGCAGCCAAGGACCTAGCGGGGGCCGGTCGGTAAGGTACGAGCAGTACTTC
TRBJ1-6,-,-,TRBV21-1,CASSKGLEGQGDSSYNSPLHF,TGTGCCAGCAGCAAAGGACTCGAGGGACAGGGCGATAGCTCCTATAATTCACCCCTCCACTTT
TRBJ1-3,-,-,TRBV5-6,CASSLPSSGNTIYF,TGTGCCAGCAGCTTGCCCAGCTCTGGAAACACCATATATTTT
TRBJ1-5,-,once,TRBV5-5,CASSLAGGNQPQHF,TGTGCCAGCAGCTTAGCGGGGGGTAATCAGCCCCAGCATTTT
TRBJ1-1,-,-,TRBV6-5,CASSPQSGNTEAFF,TGTGCCAGCAGTCCCCAGAGCGGGAACACTGAAGCTTTCTTT
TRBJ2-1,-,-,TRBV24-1,CATSGLNEQFF,TGTGCCACCAGTGGGTTAAATGAGCAGTTCTTC
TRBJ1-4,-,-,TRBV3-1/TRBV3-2,CASSQQGRNEKLFF,TGTGCCAGCAGCCAACAGGGGAGGAATGAAAAACTGTTTTTT
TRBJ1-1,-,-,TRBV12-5,CASGAAWYTEAFF,TGTGCTAGTGGTGCGGCCTGGTACACTGAAGCTTTCTTT
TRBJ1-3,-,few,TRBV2,CASSATGTPSGNTIYF,TGTGCCAGCAGCGCGACAGGTACACCCTCTGGAAACACCATATATTTT
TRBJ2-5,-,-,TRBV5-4,CASSLRGTQETQYF,TGTGCCAGCAGCTTGCGGGGGACCCAAGAGACCCAGTACTTC
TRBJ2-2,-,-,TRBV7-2,CASSLQIRGGSTGELFF,TGTGCCAGCAGCCTCCAGATCCGAGGGGGGTCCACCGGGGAGCTGTTTTTT
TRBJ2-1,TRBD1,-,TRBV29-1,CSVGAEGGVFMGEQFF,TGCAGCGTTGGGGCTGAAGGGGGCGTTTTTATGGGTGAGCAGTTCTTC
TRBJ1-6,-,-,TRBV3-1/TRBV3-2,CASSQAAIGYNSPLHF,TGTGCCAGCAGCCAAGCGGCTATAGGGTATAATTCACCCCTCCACTTT